The rows below give T cell receptor beta chains drawn from one sample of a study of cytomegalovirus exposure and HLA in healthy donors. Only in-frame clones appear in the TCRdb table, and some are missing; sequencing was by immunoSEQ multiplex PCR. This table holds roughly 110,000 clones, about 88% found once. Material: PBMCs. The receptors were sampled from a woman aged 18-35 years in good health and CMV-seropositive. The CDR3 runs from the conserved cysteine through the conserved F or W. Fields, in order: D gene, V gene, clone size, CDR3 length, J gene, CDR3 DNA, CDR3 protein. D genes are given only for firm matches. Rows may omit the clone size; those that give it use once, few, many or a size class.

d_gene: -
v_gene: TRBV6-1
abundance: -
len: 16
j_gene: TRBJ1-2
CDR3nt: TGTGCCAGCAGTGAAGCCACGGCAGGGAAGGCCTATGGCTACACCTTC
CDR3aa: CASSEATAGKAYGYTF

d_gene: -
v_gene: TRBV21-1
abundance: -
len: 15
j_gene: TRBJ2-3
CDR3nt: TGTGCCACCGACGGCCGGACAGTACCCACAGATACGCAGTATTTT
CDR3aa: CATDGRTVPTDTQYF

d_gene: TRBD2
v_gene: TRBV19
abundance: -
len: 15
j_gene: TRBJ2-3
CDR3nt: TGTGCCAGTAGCGCGGAGCTAGCGGTAACAGATACGCAGTATTTT
CDR3aa: CASSAELAVTDTQYF

d_gene: -
v_gene: TRBV21-1
abundance: -
len: 16
j_gene: TRBJ2-1
CDR3nt: TGTGCCAGCAGCGCGCACGGGACTAGCGGGGCTAATGAGCAGTTCTTC
CDR3aa: CASSAHGTSGANEQFF

d_gene: -
v_gene: TRBV6-1
abundance: -
len: 13
j_gene: TRBJ2-5
CDR3nt: TGTGCCAGCGGGCAGGGCCCTCAAGAGACCCAGTACTTC
CDR3aa: CASGQGPQETQYF

d_gene: TRBD1
v_gene: TRBV27
abundance: -
len: 15
j_gene: TRBJ2-7
CDR3nt: TGTGCCAGCAGCCAAGGGCAGGGGGTAAGCTACGAGCAGTACTTC
CDR3aa: CASSQGQGVSYEQYF

d_gene: -
v_gene: TRBV5-1
abundance: -
len: 15
j_gene: TRBJ2-6
CDR3nt: TGCGCCAGCAGTCCTATCTCCTCTGGGGCCAACGTCCTGACTTTC
CDR3aa: CASSPISSGANVLTF

d_gene: -
v_gene: TRBV6-1
abundance: -
len: 15
j_gene: TRBJ1-4
CDR3nt: TGTGCCAGCGGGGGGAGGGGAATACCTAATGAAAAACTGTTTTTT
CDR3aa: CASGGRGIPNEKLFF

d_gene: TRBD2
v_gene: TRBV10-2
abundance: -
len: 15
j_gene: TRBJ2-1
CDR3nt: TGCGCCAGCAGTGAGTTACTAGCGGGAGACAATGAGCAGTTCTTC
CDR3aa: CASSELLAGDNEQFF

d_gene: -
v_gene: TRBV7-2
abundance: -
len: 14
j_gene: TRBJ1-4
CDR3nt: TGTGCCAGCAGCCATACGACAGGCAACGAAAAACTGTTTTTT
CDR3aa: CASSHTTGNEKLFF

d_gene: TRBD1
v_gene: TRBV6-4
abundance: few
len: 15
j_gene: TRBJ2-3
CDR3nt: TGTGCCAGCAGTGACGGGACAGGGGGCGCAGATACGCAGTATTTT
CDR3aa: CASSDGTGGADTQYF

d_gene: TRBD1
v_gene: TRBV4-1
abundance: -
len: 15
j_gene: TRBJ2-1
CDR3nt: TGCGCCAGCAGCCTGACCGGGACAGGGGGAGATGAGCAGTTCTTC
CDR3aa: CASSLTGTGGDEQFF

d_gene: -
v_gene: TRBV10-3
abundance: -
len: 14
j_gene: TRBJ2-1
CDR3nt: TGTGCCATCAGTGAGGGCAGGTCCTACAGGGAGCAGTTCTTC
CDR3aa: CAISEGRSYREQFF

d_gene: TRBD1
v_gene: TRBV18
abundance: -
len: 16
j_gene: TRBJ2-5
CDR3nt: TGTGCCAGCAACCGACCGGGACAGCGAACCCAAGAGACCCAGTACTTC
CDR3aa: CASNRPGQRTQETQYF

d_gene: -
v_gene: TRBV6-5
abundance: -
len: 14
j_gene: TRBJ1-1
CDR3nt: TGTGCCAGCAGTTACGGCACCCTGAACACTGAAGCTTTCTTT
CDR3aa: CASSYGTLNTEAFF

d_gene: -
v_gene: TRBV6-5
abundance: -
len: 14
j_gene: TRBJ1-1
CDR3nt: TGTGCCAGCAGTTACCTAGGTGGGAACACTGAAGCTTTCTTT
CDR3aa: CASSYLGGNTEAFF

d_gene: TRBD2
v_gene: TRBV7-2
abundance: once
len: 16
j_gene: TRBJ2-2
CDR3nt: TGTGCCAGCAGCTTAAATAGCGGGGGGGGGACCGGGGAGCTGTTTTTT
CDR3aa: CASSLNSGGGTGELFF

d_gene: -
v_gene: TRBV19
abundance: -
len: 15
j_gene: TRBJ1-1
CDR3nt: TGTGCCAGTAGTATCCCATGGACAGCAAACACTGAAGCTTTCTTT
CDR3aa: CASSIPWTANTEAFF

d_gene: -
v_gene: TRBV5-1
abundance: -
len: 13
j_gene: TRBJ2-5
CDR3nt: TGCGCCAGCAGCTTGCCCCAGGGGGAGACCCAGTACTTC
CDR3aa: CASSLPQGETQYF

d_gene: -
v_gene: TRBV10-2
abundance: -
len: 14
j_gene: TRBJ1-2
CDR3nt: TGCGCCAGCAGCCGACAGGATTACAACTATGGCTACACCTTC
CDR3aa: CASSRQDYNYGYTF

d_gene: -
v_gene: TRBV27
abundance: -
len: 15
j_gene: TRBJ2-3
CDR3nt: TGTGCCAGCAGTTTAGTAGCTCCGGGCACAGATACGCAGTATTTT
CDR3aa: CASSLVAPGTDTQYF

d_gene: TRBD1
v_gene: TRBV28
abundance: -
len: 16
j_gene: TRBJ1-1
CDR3nt: TGTGCCAGCACTCTTCTTCAGGGGGCGGGGAACACTGAAGCTTTCTTT
CDR3aa: CASTLLQGAGNTEAFF

d_gene: -
v_gene: TRBV2
abundance: -
len: 15
j_gene: TRBJ2-1
CDR3nt: TGTGCCAGCAGTGTAGGGCAGGGGAAATACAATGAGCAGTTCTTC
CDR3aa: CASSVGQGKYNEQFF

d_gene: TRBD2
v_gene: TRBV2
abundance: few
len: 11
j_gene: TRBJ2-5
CDR3nt: TGTGCCAGCCGGGGGGGGGAGACCCAGTACTTC
CDR3aa: CASRGGETQYF

d_gene: -
v_gene: TRBV6-5
abundance: -
len: 13
j_gene: TRBJ1-5
CDR3nt: TGTGCCAGCAGTTACTCAGGGGATCAGCCCCAGCATTTT
CDR3aa: CASSYSGDQPQHF

d_gene: TRBD2
v_gene: TRBV27
abundance: -
len: 18
j_gene: TRBJ2-1
CDR3nt: TGTGCCAGCAGTTCCGGGACACCGAGCGGGGGGGGTTACAATGAGCAGTTCTTC
CDR3aa: CASSSGTPSGGGYNEQFF

d_gene: TRBD2
v_gene: TRBV10-1
abundance: -
len: 16
j_gene: TRBJ2-3
CDR3nt: TGCGCCAGCAGTGAGTCCGGGCTAGCGGACACAGATACGCAGTATTTT
CDR3aa: CASSESGLADTDTQYF

d_gene: -
v_gene: TRBV29-1
abundance: once
len: 14
j_gene: TRBJ1-5
CDR3nt: TGCAGCGTTGGTGACAGTTATAGCAATCAGCCCCAGCATTTT
CDR3aa: CSVGDSYSNQPQHF

d_gene: -
v_gene: TRBV28
abundance: -
len: 15
j_gene: TRBJ1-5
CDR3nt: TGTGCCAGCAGTCCTCACCACACGCGGCCCCAGCCCCAGCATTTT
CDR3aa: CASSPHHTRPQPQHF

d_gene: -
v_gene: TRBV6-5
abundance: -
len: 15
j_gene: TRBJ2-7
CDR3nt: TGTGCCAGCACCGGCCCCCCAGGGGATTCCTACGAGCAGTACTTC
CDR3aa: CASTGPPGDSYEQYF

d_gene: -
v_gene: TRBV6-4
abundance: -
len: 15
j_gene: TRBJ2-1
CDR3nt: TGTGCCAGCAGTCTAGACCCAAGCTCCTACAATGAGCAGTTCTTC
CDR3aa: CASSLDPSSYNEQFF

d_gene: -
v_gene: TRBV29-1
abundance: -
len: 12
j_gene: TRBJ2-2
CDR3nt: TGCAGCGGGAGCCTCGGGACCGGGGAGCTGTTTTTT
CDR3aa: CSGSLGTGELFF

d_gene: -
v_gene: TRBV6-6
abundance: -
len: 15
j_gene: TRBJ1-5
CDR3nt: TGTGCCAGCAGTTACGGACAGAGCTACAATCAGCCCCAGCATTTT
CDR3aa: CASSYGQSYNQPQHF

d_gene: TRBD2
v_gene: TRBV11-3
abundance: -
len: 15
j_gene: TRBJ2-1
CDR3nt: TGTGCCAGCAGCCAACTAGCGGGGGGGCCCCATGAGCAGTTCTTC
CDR3aa: CASSQLAGGPHEQFF

d_gene: TRBD1
v_gene: TRBV6-6
abundance: -
len: 13
j_gene: TRBJ1-5
CDR3nt: TGTGCCAGCAGTTACCTGGGACAGGGGGCGCGACATTTT
CDR3aa: CASSYLGQGARHF

d_gene: TRBD2
v_gene: TRBV2
abundance: -
len: 15
j_gene: TRBJ2-3
CDR3nt: TGTGCCAGCAGGTTGGGGGGGGGAAACACAGATACGCAGTATTTT
CDR3aa: CASRLGGGNTDTQYF

d_gene: -
v_gene: TRBV2
abundance: -
len: 14
j_gene: TRBJ2-1
CDR3nt: TGTGCCAGCAGGCCATACAGCTCCTACAATGAGCAGTTCTTC
CDR3aa: CASRPYSSYNEQFF

d_gene: -
v_gene: TRBV11-2
abundance: -
len: 12
j_gene: TRBJ1-3
CDR3nt: TGTGCCAGCAGCTTAAGCCGGGAACCTTCAGATTTT
CDR3aa: CASSLSREPSDF

d_gene: TRBD1
v_gene: TRBV7-9
abundance: -
len: 16
j_gene: TRBJ2-7
CDR3nt: TGTGCCAGCTCCGGGGACAGCGTAAAAGAAATCTACGAGCAGTACTTC
CDR3aa: CASSGDSVKEIYEQYF

d_gene: TRBD1
v_gene: TRBV4-3
abundance: -
len: 15
j_gene: TRBJ1-1
CDR3nt: TGCGCCAGCAGCCAAGCCGGGACAGGGGACACTGAAGCTTTCTTT
CDR3aa: CASSQAGTGDTEAFF

d_gene: -
v_gene: TRBV6-5
abundance: once
len: 14
j_gene: TRBJ2-7
CDR3nt: TGTGCCAGCAGTTACCGCCTGGCCGACTACGAGCAGTACTTC
CDR3aa: CASSYRLADYEQYF

d_gene: TRBD1
v_gene: TRBV27
abundance: medium-sized
len: 13
j_gene: TRBJ2-7
CDR3nt: TGTGCCAGCAGTCTGGGACAGGACTACGAGCAGTACTTC
CDR3aa: CASSLGQDYEQYF

d_gene: -
v_gene: TRBV5-6
abundance: once
len: 13
j_gene: TRBJ2-1
CDR3nt: TGTGCCAGCAGCTTGGGACTCATAAGTGAGCAGTTCTTC
CDR3aa: CASSLGLISEQFF

d_gene: TRBD1
v_gene: TRBV5-4
abundance: -
len: 12
j_gene: TRBJ1-6
CDR3nt: TGTGCCAGCAGCTTCCCGGGACAGGCCCTCCACTTT
CDR3aa: CASSFPGQALHF

d_gene: -
v_gene: TRBV6-1
abundance: once
len: 14
j_gene: TRBJ1-1
CDR3nt: TGTGCCAGCAGTTCCGGGACAATAAACACTGAAGCTTTCTTT
CDR3aa: CASSSGTINTEAFF